These 9 T cell receptor beta chains came from one sample sequenced in a study of Graves' ophthalmopathy and Graves' hyperthyroidism. Amplifying from RNA transcripts, the study obtained TCR beta CDR3 regions. Amplification began with first-round RT-PCR using HTBI primers, then second-round multiplex PCR was performed. TCRdb fed the multiplex PCR reads into MiXCR, producing one record per CDR3 protein. In the table there are about 550,000 distinct CDR3 sequences, 35% to 45% of which are singletons. The source material was peripheral blood or thyroid tissue (not recorded which). The receptors here all came from an adult man with Graves' hyperthyroidism.

A few counts support this clonotype. The chain uses TRBV29-1 and TRBJ2-2; D might be TRBD2 (6 bases). This CDR3 is 13 amino acids long. V was trimmed by 7 bases and J by 8 bases, leaving 17 bases between them. Germline-derived CDR1 and CDR2 are SQVTM and ANQGSEA. For the CDR3, the DNA is TGCAGCGCCTCGGACTCGGGGGTGGGGGAGCTGTTTTTT. Translation: CSASDSGVGELFF.

This clonotype was seen at least ten times. The chain is built from TRBV9 and TRBJ1-2; the D gene is possibly TRBD1 (5 bases). The germline V gene has CDR1 SGDLS and CDR2 YYNGEE. The length of the CDR3 is 13 residues. V lost 4 bases to trimming and J lost 4 bases, with 11 bases between them. In DNA form, the CDR3 reads TGTGCCAGCAGCTGGGGCCGGGGCTATGGCTACACCTTC. Translated: CASSWGRGYGYTF.

This chain links TRBV6-1 with TRBJ1-5; D possibly corresponds to TRBD1 (5 bases). This CDR3 has 17 amino acids. Trimming cost V 3 bases and J 1 base, with 16 bases left between them. From germline, CDR1 is MNHNS and CDR2 SASEGT. The CDR3 DNA reads as TGTGCCAGCAGTGAGGGATTTGGGCAGGGAAGCAATCAGCCCCAGCATTTT. As protein: CASSEGFGQGSNQPQHF.

CDR3 nucleotides: TGTGCCAGCAGCTTGGGGGGGGCGAGCCGTGATAATTCACCCCTCCACTTT. Translation gives CASSLGGASRDNSPLHF. This chain uses TRBV7-2 with TRBJ1-6, with TRBD1 as a possible D gene (6 bases). Trimming cost V 3 bases and J 5 bases, with 17 bases left between them. The CDR3 is 17 amino acids. Germline V gives CDR1 SGHTA, CDR2 FQGNSA.

This clonotype has a count of ten or more. The chain has TRBV20-1 and TRBJ1-1, with TRBD1 as a possible D gene (6 bases). The length of the CDR3 is 15 residues. The V and J ends lost 3 bases and 3 bases respectively, with 17 bases between them. Germline CDR1 reads DFQATT; CDR2 reads SNEGSKA (reference sequence). The CDR3 nucleotides are TGCAGTGCTAGGGGACCCGCGGCAGGGGACACTGAAGCTTTCTTT. Protein: CSARGPAAGDTEAFF.

This clonotype was detected many times. The V and J genes are TRBV11-3 and TRBJ2-7; D gene unclear. The V gene lost 1 base and the J gene lost 3 bases, with 7 bases spanning the gap. The CDR3 loop spans 13 amino acids. CDR1 and CDR2 from the germline V gene are SGHNT and YENEEA. For the CDR3, the DNA is TGTGCCAGCAGCTTAGTCACAGTCTACGAGCAGTACTTC. Translated, it gives CASSLVTVYEQYF.

Turning to this clonotype: Since a much larger clone is just one base distant, this may be a read error. Here the CDR3 DNA reads TGCGCCAGCAGCCAAGGGCCTAAGACAGGCTACGAGCAGTACTTC. It encodes CASSQGPKTGYEQYF. The chain combines TRBV4-1 with TRBJ2-7, with D perhaps matching TRBD1 (6 bases). Trimming removed 1 base at V and 3 bases at J, with 13 bases between. The germline V gene encodes CDR1 MGHRA and CDR2 YSYEKL. The CDR3 length is 15 residues.

With respect to this clonotype: This may arise from a read error, as a much more abundant clone is one base away. The chain combines TRBV6-1 with TRBJ2-2; D might be TRBD1 or TRBD2, each matching 5 bases. Germline CDR1 MNHNS, CDR2 SASEGT. There are 12 residues in the CDR3. For the CDR3, the DNA is TGTGCCAGCAGTTACTCGGGGCAGGAGCCGTTTTTT. Translated: CASSYSGQEPFF.

The chain has TRBV29-1 and TRBJ2-1; D might be TRBD1 (6 bases). Germline V CDR1 and CDR2: SQVTM, ANQGSEA. The V end was cut by 0 bases, the J end by 4 bases, with 10 bases between. CDR3 length: 14 residues. The CDR3 protein is CSVEDRTDYNEQFF. The DNA of the CDR3 is TGCAGCGTTGAAGATAGGACAGATTACAATGAGCAGTTCTTC.